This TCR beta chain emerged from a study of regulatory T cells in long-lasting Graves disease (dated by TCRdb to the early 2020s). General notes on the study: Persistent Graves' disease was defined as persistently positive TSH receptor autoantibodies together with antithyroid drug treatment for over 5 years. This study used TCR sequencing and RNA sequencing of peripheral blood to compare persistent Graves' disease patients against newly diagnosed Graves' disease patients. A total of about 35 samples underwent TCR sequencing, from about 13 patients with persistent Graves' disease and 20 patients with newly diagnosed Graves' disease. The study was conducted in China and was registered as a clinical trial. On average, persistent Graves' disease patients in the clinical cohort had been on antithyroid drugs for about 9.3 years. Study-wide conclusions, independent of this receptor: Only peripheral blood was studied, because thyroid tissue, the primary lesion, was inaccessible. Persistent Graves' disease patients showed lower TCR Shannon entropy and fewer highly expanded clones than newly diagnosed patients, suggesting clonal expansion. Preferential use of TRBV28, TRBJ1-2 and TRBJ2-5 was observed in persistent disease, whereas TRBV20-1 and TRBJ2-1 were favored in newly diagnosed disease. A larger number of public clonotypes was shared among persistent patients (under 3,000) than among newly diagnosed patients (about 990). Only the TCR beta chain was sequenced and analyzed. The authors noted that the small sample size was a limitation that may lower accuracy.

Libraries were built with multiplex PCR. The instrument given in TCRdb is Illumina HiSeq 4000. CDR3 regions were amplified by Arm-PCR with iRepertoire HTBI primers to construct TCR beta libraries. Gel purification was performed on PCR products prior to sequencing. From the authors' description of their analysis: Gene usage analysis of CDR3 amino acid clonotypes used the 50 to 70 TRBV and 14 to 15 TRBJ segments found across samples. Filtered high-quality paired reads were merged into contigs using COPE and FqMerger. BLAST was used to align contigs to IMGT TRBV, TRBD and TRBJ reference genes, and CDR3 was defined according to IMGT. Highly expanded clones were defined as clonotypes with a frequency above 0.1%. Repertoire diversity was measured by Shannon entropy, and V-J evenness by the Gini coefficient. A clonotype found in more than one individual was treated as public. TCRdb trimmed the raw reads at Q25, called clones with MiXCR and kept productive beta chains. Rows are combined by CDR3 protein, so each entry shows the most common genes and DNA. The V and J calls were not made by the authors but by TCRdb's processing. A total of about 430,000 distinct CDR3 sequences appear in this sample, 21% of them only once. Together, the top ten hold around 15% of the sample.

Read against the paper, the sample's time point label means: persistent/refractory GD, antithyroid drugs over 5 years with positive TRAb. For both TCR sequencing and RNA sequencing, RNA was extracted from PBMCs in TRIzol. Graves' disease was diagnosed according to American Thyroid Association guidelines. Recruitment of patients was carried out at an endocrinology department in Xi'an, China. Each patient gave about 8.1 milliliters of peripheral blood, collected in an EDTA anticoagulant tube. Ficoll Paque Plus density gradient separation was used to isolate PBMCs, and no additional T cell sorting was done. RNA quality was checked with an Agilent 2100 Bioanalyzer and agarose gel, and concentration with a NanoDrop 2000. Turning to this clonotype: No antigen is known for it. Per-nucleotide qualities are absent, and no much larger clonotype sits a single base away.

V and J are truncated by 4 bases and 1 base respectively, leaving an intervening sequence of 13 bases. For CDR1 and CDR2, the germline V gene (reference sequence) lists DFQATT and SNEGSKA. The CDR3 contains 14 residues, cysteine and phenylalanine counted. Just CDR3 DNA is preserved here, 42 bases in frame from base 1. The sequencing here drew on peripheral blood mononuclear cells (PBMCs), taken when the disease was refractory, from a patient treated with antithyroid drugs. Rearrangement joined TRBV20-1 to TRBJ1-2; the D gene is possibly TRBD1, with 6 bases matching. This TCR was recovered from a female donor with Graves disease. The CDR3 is CSAKTRGLNYGYTF. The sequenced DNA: TGCAGTGCTAAAACCAGGGGCCTTAACTATGGCTACACCTTC.